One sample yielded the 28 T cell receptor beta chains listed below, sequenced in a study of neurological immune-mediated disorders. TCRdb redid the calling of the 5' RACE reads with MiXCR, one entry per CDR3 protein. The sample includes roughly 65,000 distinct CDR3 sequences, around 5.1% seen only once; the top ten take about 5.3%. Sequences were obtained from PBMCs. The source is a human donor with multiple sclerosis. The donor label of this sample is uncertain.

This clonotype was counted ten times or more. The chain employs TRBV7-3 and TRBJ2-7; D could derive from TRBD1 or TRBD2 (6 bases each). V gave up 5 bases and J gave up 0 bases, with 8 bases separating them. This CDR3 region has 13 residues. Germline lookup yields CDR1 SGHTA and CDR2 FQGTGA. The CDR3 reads CASSRGPSYEQYF. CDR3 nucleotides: TGTGCCAGCAGCCGGGGGCCCTCCTACGAGCAGTACTTC.

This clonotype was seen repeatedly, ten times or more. The CDR3 DNA reads TGCAGTGCTTCCTCTAGCGGCGCGCAGTATTTT. Protein: CSASSSGAQYF. This rearrangement joins TRBV20-1 to TRBJ2-3, with 7 positions matching TRBD2. With V trimmed by 5 bases and J by 10 bases, 6 bases remained unmatched. The CDR3 covers 11 residues. From germline, CDR1 is DFQATT and CDR2 SNEGSKA (reference sequence).

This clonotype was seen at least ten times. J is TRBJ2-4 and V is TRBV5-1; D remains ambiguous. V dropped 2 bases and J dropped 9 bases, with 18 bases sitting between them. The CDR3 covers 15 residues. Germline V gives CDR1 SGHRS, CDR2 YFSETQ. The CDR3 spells CASSFGSGKESIQYF. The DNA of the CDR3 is TGCGCCAGCAGCTTCGGCTCCGGCAAGGAGAGCATTCAGTACTTC.

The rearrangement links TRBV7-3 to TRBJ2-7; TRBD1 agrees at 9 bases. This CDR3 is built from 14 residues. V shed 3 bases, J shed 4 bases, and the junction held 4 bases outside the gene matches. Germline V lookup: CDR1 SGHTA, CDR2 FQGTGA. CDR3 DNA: TGTGCCAGCAGCTTCGCCGGACAGGGGTACGAGCAGTACTTC. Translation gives CASSFAGQGYEQYF.

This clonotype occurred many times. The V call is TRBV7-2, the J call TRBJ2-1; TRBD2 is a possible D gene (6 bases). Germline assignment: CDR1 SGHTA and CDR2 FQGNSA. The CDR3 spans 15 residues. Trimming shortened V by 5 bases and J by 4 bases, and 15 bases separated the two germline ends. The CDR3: CASSPLRGPYNEQFF. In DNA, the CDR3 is TGTGCCAGCAGCCCTCTGCGGGGTCCATACAATGAGCAGTTCTTC.

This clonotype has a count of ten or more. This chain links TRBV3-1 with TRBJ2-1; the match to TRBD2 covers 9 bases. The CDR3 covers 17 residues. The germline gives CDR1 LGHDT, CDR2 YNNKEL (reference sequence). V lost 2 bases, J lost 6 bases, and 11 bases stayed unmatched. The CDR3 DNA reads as TGTGCCAGCAGCCAACGTGTGGTGGCGGGGGGGGGCAATGAGCAGTTCTTC. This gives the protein CASSQRVVAGGGNEQFF.

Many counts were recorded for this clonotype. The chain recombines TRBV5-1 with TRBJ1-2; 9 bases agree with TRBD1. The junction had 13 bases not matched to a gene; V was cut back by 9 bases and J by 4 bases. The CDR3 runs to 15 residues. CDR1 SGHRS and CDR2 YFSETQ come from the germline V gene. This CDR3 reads CATRTGASRAYGYTF. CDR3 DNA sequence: TGCGCCACCAGGACAGGGGCTTCGCGGGCCTATGGCTACACCTTC.

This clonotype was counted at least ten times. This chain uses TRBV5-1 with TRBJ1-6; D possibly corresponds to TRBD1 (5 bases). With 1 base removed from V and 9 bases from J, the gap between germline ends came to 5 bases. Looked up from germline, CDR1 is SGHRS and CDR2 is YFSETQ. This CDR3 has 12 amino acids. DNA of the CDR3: TGCGCCAGCAGCTTGAGGGGTTCACCCCTCCACTTT. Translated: CASSLRGSPLHF.

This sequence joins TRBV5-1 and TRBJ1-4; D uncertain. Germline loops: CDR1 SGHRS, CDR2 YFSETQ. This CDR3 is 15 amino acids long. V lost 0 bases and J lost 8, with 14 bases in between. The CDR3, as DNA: TGCGCCAGCAGCTTGGGTGGCACAGAAGCCGAAAAACTGTTTTTT. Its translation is CASSLGGTEAEKLFF.

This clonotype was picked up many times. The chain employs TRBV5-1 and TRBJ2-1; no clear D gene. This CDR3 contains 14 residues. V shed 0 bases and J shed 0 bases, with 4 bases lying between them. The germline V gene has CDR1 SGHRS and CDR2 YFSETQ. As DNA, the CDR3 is TGCGCCAGCAGCTTGGAGGGCTCCTACAATGAGCAGTTCTTC. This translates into CASSLEGSYNEQFF.

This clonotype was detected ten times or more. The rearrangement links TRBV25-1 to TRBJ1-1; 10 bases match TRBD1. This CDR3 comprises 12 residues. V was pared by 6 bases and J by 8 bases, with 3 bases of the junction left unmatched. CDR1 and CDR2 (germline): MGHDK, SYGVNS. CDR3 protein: CASRGTGVEAFF. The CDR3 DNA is TGTGCCAGCAGAGGGACAGGGGTGGAAGCTTTCTTT.

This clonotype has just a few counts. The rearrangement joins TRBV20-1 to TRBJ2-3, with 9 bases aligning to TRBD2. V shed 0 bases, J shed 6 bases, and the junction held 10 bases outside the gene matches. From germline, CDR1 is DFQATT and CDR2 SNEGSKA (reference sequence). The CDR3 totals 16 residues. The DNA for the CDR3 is TGCAGTGCTAGAGACCTTCGCTCGCGGGGGGGGGATACGCAGTATTTT. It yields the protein CSARDLRSRGGDTQYF.

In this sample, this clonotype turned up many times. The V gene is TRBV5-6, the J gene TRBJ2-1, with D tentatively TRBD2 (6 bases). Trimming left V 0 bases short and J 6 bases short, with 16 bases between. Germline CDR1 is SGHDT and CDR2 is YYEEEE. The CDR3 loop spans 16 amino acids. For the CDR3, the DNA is TGTGCCAGCAGCTTGGATATGGGGGGAAGCCTCAATGAGCAGTTCTTC. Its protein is CASSLDMGGSLNEQFF.

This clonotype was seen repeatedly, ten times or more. CDR3 nucleotide sequence: TGTGCCAGCAGTTACCGCAGGGGTCCTGGAAACACCATATATTTT. Amino acids: CASSYRRGPGNTIYF. The V gene is TRBV6-5, the J gene TRBJ1-3; D is perhaps TRBD1 (6 bases). The V gene lost 2 bases and the J gene lost 2 bases, with 10 bases spanning the gap. The CDR3 consists of 15 residues. The germline gives CDR1 MNHEY, CDR2 SVGAGI.

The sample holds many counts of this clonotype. DNA of the CDR3: TGTGCCAGCAGCTCCCGCAGCGGGGCTGAAGCTTTCTTT. Translation: CASSSRSGAEAFF. The chain employs TRBV11-3 and TRBJ1-1; D ambiguous. The V end lost 4 bases, the J end lost 6 bases, and 12 bases lay between the germline ends. CDR3 length equals 13 residues. CDR1 is SGHNT and CDR2 is YENEEA in the germline V gene.

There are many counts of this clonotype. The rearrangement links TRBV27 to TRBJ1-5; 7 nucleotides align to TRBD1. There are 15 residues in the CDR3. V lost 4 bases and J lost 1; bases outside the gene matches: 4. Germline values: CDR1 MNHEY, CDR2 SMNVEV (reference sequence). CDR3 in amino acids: CASSSGTESNQPQHF. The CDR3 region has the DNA TGTGCCAGCAGTTCGGGGACAGAGAGCAATCAGCCCCAGCATTTT.

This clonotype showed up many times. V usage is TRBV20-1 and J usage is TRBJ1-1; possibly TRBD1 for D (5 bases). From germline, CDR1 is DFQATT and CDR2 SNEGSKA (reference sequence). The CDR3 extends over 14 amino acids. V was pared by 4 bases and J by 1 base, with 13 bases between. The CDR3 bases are TGCAGTGCTACAGGACATCGTAGGAACACTGAAGCTTTCTTT. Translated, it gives CSATGHRRNTEAFF.

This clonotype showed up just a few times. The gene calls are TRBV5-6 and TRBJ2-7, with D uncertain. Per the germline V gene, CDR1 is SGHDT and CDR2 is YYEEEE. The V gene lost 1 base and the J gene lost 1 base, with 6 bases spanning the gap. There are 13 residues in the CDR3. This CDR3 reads CASSLFGSYEQYF. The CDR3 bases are TGTGCCAGCAGCTTGTTCGGGTCCTACGAGCAGTACTTC. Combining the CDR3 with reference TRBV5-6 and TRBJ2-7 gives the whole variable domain DAGVTQSPTHLIKTRGQQVTLRCSPKSGHDTVSWYQQALGQGPQFIFQYYEEEERQRGNFPDRFSGHQFPNYSSELNVNALLLGDSALYLCASSLFGSYEQYFGPGTRLTVT.

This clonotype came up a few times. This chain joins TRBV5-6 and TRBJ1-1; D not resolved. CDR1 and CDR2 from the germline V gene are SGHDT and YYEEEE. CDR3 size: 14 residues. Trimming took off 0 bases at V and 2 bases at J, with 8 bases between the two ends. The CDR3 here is CASSLVEGNTEAFF. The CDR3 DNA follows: TGTGCCAGCAGCTTGGTGGAGGGAAACACTGAAGCTTTCTTT.

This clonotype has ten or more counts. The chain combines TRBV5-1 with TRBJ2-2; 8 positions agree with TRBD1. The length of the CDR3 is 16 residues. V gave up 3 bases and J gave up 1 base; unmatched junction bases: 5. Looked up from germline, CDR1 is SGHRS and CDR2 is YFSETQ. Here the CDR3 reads CASSWQGAGNTGELFF. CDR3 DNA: TGCGCCAGCAGCTGGCAGGGGGCAGGGAACACCGGGGAGCTGTTTTTT.

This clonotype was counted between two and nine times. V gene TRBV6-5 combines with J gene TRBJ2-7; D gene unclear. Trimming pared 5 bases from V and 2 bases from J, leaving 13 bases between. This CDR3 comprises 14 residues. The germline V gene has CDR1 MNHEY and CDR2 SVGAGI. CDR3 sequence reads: CASSPKKSPYEQYF. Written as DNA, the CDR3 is TGTGCCAGCAGTCCGAAGAAGTCCCCCTACGAGCAGTACTTC.

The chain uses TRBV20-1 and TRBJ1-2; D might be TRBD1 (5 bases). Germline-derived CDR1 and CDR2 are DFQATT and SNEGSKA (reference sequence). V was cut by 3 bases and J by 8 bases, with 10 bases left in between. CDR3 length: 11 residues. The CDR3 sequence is CSARGQWGYTF. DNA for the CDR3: TGCAGTGCTAGGGGGCAATGGGGCTACACCTTC.

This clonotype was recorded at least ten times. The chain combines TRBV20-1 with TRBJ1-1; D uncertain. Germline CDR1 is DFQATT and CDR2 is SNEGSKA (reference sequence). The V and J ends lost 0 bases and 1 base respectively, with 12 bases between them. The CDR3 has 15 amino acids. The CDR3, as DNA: TGCAGTGCTAGAGAGTTTCCGGTCCCGAACACTGAAGCTTTCTTT. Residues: CSAREFPVPNTEAFF.

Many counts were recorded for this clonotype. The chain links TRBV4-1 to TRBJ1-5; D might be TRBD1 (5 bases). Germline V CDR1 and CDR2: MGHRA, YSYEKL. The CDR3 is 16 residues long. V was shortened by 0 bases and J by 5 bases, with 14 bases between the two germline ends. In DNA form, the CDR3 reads TGCGCCAGCAGCCAAGATTCTCGAGCAGGGTATCAGCCCCAGCATTTT. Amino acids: CASSQDSRAGYQPQHF.

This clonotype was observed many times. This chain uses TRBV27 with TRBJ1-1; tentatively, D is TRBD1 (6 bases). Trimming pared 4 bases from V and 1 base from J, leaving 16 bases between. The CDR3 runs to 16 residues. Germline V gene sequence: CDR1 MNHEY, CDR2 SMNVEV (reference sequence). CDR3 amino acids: CASSSHRAQSNTEAFF. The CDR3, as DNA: TGTGCCAGCAGTTCCCACAGGGCCCAATCGAACACTGAAGCTTTCTTT.

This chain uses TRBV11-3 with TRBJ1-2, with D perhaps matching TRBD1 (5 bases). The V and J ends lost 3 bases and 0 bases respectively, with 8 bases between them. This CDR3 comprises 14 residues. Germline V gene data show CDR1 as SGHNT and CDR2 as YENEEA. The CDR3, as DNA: TGTGCCAGCAGCTTTAAGGGGACTAACTATGGCTACACCTTC. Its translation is CASSFKGTNYGYTF. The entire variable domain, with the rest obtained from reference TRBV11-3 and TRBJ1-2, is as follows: EAGVVQSPRYKIIEKKQPVAFWCNPISGHNTLYWYLQNLGQGPELLIRYENEEAVDDSQLPKDRFSAERLKGVDSTLKIQPAELGDSAVYLCASSFKGTNYGYTFGSGTRLTVV.

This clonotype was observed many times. The CDR3 spells CASSSGTREFTDTQYF. Written as DNA, the CDR3 is TGTGCCAGCAGTAGCGGGACAAGAGAGTTCACAGATACGCAGTATTTT. The genes are TRBV6-5 and TRBJ2-3; TRBD2 is a possible D gene (7 bases). The CDR3 contains 16 residues. V was cut by 5 bases and J by 2 bases, with 17 bases left in between. CDR1 and CDR2 (germline): MNHEY, SVGAGI.

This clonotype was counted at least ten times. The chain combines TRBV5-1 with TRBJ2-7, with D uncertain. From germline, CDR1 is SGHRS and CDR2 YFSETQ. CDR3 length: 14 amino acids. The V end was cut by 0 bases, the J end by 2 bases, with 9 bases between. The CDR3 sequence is CASSLDPGPYEQYF. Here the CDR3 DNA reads TGCGCCAGCAGCTTGGATCCGGGCCCCTACGAGCAGTACTTC.